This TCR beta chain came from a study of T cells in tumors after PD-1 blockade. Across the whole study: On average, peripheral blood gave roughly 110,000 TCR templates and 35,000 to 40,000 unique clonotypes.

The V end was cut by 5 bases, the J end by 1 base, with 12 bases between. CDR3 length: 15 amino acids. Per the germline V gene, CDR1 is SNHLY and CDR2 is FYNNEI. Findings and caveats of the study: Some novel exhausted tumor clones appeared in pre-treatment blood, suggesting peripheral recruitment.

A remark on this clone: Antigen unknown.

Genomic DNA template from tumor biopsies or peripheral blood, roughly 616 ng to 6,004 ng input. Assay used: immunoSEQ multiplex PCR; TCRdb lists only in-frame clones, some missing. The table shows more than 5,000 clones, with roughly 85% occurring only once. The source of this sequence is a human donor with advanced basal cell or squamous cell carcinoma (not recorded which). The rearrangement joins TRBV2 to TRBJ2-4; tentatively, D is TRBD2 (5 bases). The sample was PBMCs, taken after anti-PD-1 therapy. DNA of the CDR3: TGTGCCAGCAGTCGGGAAGGGATGGCCAAAAACATTCAGTACTTC. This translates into CASSREGMAKNIQYF.